The clone carrying this T cell receptor beta chain turned up a few times. V gave up 2 bases and J gave up 3 bases; unmatched junction bases: 11. CDR1 and CDR2 from the germline V gene are SQVTM and ANQGSEA. This CDR3 comprises 16 residues. Via MiXCR, TCRdb re-called the 5' RACE reads, giving one row per CDR3 protein. The repertoire holds under 300,000 distinct CDR3 sequences, about 18% seen once, with more than 25% in the top ten. This sample was included in a study of CD8 T cells in ankylosing spondylitis. Source material: blood, either unsorted or a sorted T cell fraction (not recorded which). This TCR came from a male donor with ankylosing spondylitis or in good health (not recorded which). The V call is TRBV29-1, the J call TRBJ2-7; TRBD1 agrees at 9 bases. DNA of the CDR3: TGCAGCGTTGAATTCTCGTCCGGGACAGGGAACTACGAGCAGTACTTC. Its translation is CSVEFSSGTGNYEQYF.